This T cell receptor beta chain was documented in a study of T cell changes during pregnancy in multiple sclerosis. This CDR3 is built from 17 residues. CDR1 and CDR2 from the germline V gene are SGHVS and FNYEAQ. Unmatched junction bases numbered 6, after V lost 1 base and J lost 0 bases. This clone was recorded at least ten times. Produced via immunoSEQ multiplex PCR; TCRdb's table is partial and in-frame only. This table holds under 50,000 clones, around 93% found once. The sample in question was CD8+ T cells from peripheral blood mononuclear cells, obtained after pregnancy. This sequence originates from a female donor with multiple sclerosis, enrolled in a pregnancy study. The chain recombines TRBV7-6 with TRBJ2-3, with TRBD2 matching over 8 bases. This CDR3 is CASSLGPSGRSTDTQYF. The CDR3 DNA follows: TGTGCCAGCAGCTTAGGACCGAGCGGGAGAAGCACAGATACGCAGTATTTT.